Reported below is one T cell receptor (beta chain). Its antigen remains unidentified. The junction departs from the called germline gene at one end, perhaps through a read error. The template was RNA from unsorted bulk tissue. Between August and November 2014, newly diagnosed, chemotherapy-naive lung cancer patients underwent thoracic surgery in China. The sample is drawn from a study of tumor and adjacent non-tumor tissue in lung cancer. General study findings and limits: Normal lung showed higher cumulative top 100 clone frequency than tumor. Patients with more diverse tumor TCRs had worse survival.

TCRbeta libraries were built with three rounds of nested PCR, modified from ARM-PCR. One entry per CDR3 protein results from TCRdb running MiXCR on the multiplex PCR reads. The sample lists about 110,000 distinct CDR3 sequences; nearly 85% were seen once. The CDR3 totals 14 residues. Germline values: CDR1 SQVTM, CDR2 ANQGSEA. This TCR was recovered from a man between 65 and 85 years old with non-small cell lung cancer. The sample taken for sequencing was lung tumor tissue. The genes are TRBV29-1 and TRBJ2-1, with TRBD1 identical over 10 bases. The DNA of the CDR3 is TGCAGCGTTGGGAGAAGACAGGGGGCCTATGAGCAATTCTTC. Its translation: CSVGRRQGAYEQFF.